The TCR beta chain described here comes from a study of T cell changes during pregnancy in multiple sclerosis. The data were produced by immunoSEQ multiplex PCR, yet TCRdb's version contains in-frame clones alone and is incomplete. The sample carries 40,000 to 55,000 clones, 92% recorded once. The trim removed 3 bases at V and 7 bases at J, leaving 5 bases unmatched. CDR3 length: 14 amino acids. Germline CDR1 reads SNHLY; CDR2 reads FYNNEI. V gene TRBV2 combines with J gene TRBJ2-1; TRBD2 matches 8 bases. This receptor was taken from a female donor with multiple sclerosis, enrolled in a pregnancy study. Sequenced sample: peripheral blood. CDR3 protein: CASSDVTGGNEQFF. CDR3 sequence (DNA): TGTGCCAGCAGTGATGTAACGGGAGGGAATGAGCAGTTCTTC. The whole variable domain, remainder taken from reference TRBV2 and TRBJ2-1, is EPEVTQTPSHQVTQMGQEVILRCVPISNHLYFYWYRQILGQKVEFLVSFYNNEISEKSEIFDDQFSVERPDGSNFTLKIRSTKLEDSAMYFCASSDVTGGNEQFFGPGTRLTVL.